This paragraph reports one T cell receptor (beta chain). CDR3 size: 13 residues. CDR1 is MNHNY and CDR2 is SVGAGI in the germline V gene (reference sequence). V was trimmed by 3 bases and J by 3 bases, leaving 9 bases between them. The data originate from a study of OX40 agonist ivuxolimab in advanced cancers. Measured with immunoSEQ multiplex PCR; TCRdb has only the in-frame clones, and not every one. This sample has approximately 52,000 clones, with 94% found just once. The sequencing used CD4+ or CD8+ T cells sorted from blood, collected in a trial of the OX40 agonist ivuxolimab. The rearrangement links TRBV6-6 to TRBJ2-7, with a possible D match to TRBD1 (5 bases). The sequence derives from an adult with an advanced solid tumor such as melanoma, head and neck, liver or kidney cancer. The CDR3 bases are TGTGCCAGCAGTTATGCAGGGTTCTACGAGCAGTACTTC. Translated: CASSYAGFYEQYF.